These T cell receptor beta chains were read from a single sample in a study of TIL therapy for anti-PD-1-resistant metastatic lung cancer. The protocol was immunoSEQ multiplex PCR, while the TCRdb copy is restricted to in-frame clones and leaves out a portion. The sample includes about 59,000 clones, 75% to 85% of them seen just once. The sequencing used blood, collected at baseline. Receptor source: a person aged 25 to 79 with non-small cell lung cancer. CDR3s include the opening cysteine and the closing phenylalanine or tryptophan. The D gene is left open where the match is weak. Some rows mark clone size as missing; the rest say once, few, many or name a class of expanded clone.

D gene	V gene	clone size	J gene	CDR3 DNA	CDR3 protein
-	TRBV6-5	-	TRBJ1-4	TGTGCCGGTTCCGGGTCCCATAATGAAAAACTGTTTTTT	CAGSGSHNEKLFF
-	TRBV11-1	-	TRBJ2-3	TGTGCCAGCAGCTTACGCCCCACTGCTCGCACAGATACGCAGTATTTT	CASSLRPTARTDTQYF
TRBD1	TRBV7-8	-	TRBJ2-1	TGTGCCAGCAGCTACAGGGGTAGCTCCTACAATGAGCAGTTCTTC	CASSYRGSSYNEQFF
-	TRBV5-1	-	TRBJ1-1	TGCGCCAGCAGCTCGGATGGGAGCACTGAAGCTTTCTTT	CASSSDGSTEAFF
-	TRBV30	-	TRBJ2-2	TGTGCCTGGAGTACCGGTTTGATGCACACCGGGGAGCTGTTTTTT	CAWSTGLMHTGELFF
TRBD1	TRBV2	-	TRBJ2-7	TGTGCCAGCAGTGAAGCAGGGACAGGAGTCTACGAGCAGTACTTC	CASSEAGTGVYEQYF
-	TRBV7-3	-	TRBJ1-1	TGTGCCAGCAGCTTAAATGGGGGGCTGGGCAGAAACACTGAAGCTTTCTTT	CASSLNGGLGRNTEAFF
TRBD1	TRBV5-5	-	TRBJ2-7	TGTGCCAGCAGCGCAGGACAGGGCCGGAGCTCCTACGAGCAGTACTTC	CASSAGQGRSSYEQYF
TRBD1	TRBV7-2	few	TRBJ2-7	TGTGCCAGCAGTCAATCCCCGGCACAGGGGGCCTACGAGCAGTACTTC	CASSQSPAQGAYEQYF
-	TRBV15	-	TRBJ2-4	TGTGCCACCAGTCACATCGGCCGTTCCAAAAACATTCAGTACTTC	CATSHIGRSKNIQYF
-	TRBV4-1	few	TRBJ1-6	TGCGCCAGCAGCCAAGAAAGCGGGGCTAATTCACCCCTCCACTTT	CASSQESGANSPLHF
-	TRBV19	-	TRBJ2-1	TGTGCCAGTAGTATAGATCGAAGCGGAACATACAATGAGCAGTTCTTC	CASSIDRSGTYNEQFF
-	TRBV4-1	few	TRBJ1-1	TGCGCCAGCAGCCAAGAGCCCGTGGGGTCTGAAGCTTTCTTT	CASSQEPVGSEAFF
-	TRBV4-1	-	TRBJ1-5	TGCGCCAGCAGCCAGTCCGGACTGTATAATCAGCCCCAGCATTTT	CASSQSGLYNQPQHF
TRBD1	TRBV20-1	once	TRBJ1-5	TGCAGTGCTAGTGAGGGGACAGAGGTAAAGCCCCAGCATTTT	CSASEGTEVKPQHF
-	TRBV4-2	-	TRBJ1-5	TGTGCCAGCAGCCGAGGGGCTTCCGGGCAGGGCAATCAGCCCCAGCATTTT	CASSRGASGQGNQPQHF
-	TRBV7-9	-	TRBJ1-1	TGTGCCAGCAGCCCTGGACAAAACACTGAAGCTTTCTTT	CASSPGQNTEAFF
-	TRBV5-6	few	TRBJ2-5	TGTGCCAGCAGCTTAGGCAGGGTGGAGACCCAGTACTTC	CASSLGRVETQYF
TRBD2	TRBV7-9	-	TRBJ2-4	TGTGCCAGCAGCTTAGGTGCGGGGGGCTTGGCCAAAAACATTCAGTACTTC	CASSLGAGGLAKNIQYF
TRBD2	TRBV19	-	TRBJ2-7	TGTGCCAGTAGTGCTAGTTCCGGGACTAGCGGGAAGGGCTCCTACGAGCAGTACTTC	CASSASSGTSGKGSYEQYF
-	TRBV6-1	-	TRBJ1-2	TGTGCCAGCAGTGAGGTGACAGGCTCTTATGGCTACACCTTC	CASSEVTGSYGYTF
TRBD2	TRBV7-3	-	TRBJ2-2	TGTGCCAGCAGCTTAACGTTACTAGCGGGGGGCAGAACCGGGGAGCTGTTTTTT	CASSLTLLAGGRTGELFF
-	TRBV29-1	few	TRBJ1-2	TGCAGCGTTCCCCCTGGGGGGGGCTATGGTGGCTACACCTTC	CSVPPGGGYGGYTF
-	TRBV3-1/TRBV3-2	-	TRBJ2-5	TGTGCCAGCAGCCAAGCCGGCGGGGAGACCCAGTACTTC	CASSQAGGETQYF
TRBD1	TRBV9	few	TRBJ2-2	TGTGCCAGCAGCGAGCCACGACAGGGATCAACCGGGGAGCTGTTTTTT	CASSEPRQGSTGELFF
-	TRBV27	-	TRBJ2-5	TGTGCCAGCAGTTTATATCGGGGATCTATTCAAGAGACCCAGTACTTC	CASSLYRGSIQETQYF
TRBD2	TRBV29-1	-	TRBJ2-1	TGCAGCGTTTTTACGGGACTAGCGGGAGGGTTTAGCTCCTACAATGAGCAGTTCTTC	CSVFTGLAGGFSSYNEQFF
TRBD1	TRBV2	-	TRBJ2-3	TGTGCCAGCAGGGGACAGGGCGTCGTCACAGATACGCAGTATTTT	CASRGQGVVTDTQYF
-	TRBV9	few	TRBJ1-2	TGTGCCAGCAGCCGCGGCTATGGCTACACCTTC	CASSRGYGYTF
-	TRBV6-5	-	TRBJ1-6	TGTGCCAGCAGGGCCCCGTTCTATAATTCACCCCTCCACTTT	CASRAPFYNSPLHF
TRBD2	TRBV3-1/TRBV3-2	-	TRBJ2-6	TGTGCCAGCAGCCAAGAAGGAGGGACTAGACACACTGGGGCCAACGTCCTGACTTTC	CASSQEGGTRHTGANVLTF
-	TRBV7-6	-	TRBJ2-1	TGTGCCAGCAGCTTGGGAGCGAACTCCTACAATGAGCAGTTCTTC	CASSLGANSYNEQFF
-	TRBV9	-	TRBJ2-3	TGTGCCAGCAGCGTAATATCGAACAGGGACACAGATACGCAGTATTTT	CASSVISNRDTDTQYF
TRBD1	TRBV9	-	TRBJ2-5	TGTGCCAGCAGCACCTACGGGCAGGGGGTATTGGAGACCCAGTACTTC	CASSTYGQGVLETQYF
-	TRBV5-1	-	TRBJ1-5	TGCGCCAGCAGCTTGGGTTGGGGGCCAAATAATCAGCCCCAGCATTTT	CASSLGWGPNNQPQHF
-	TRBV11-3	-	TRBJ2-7	TGTGCCAGCAGCTTAGAGGGGGACGAGCAGTACTTC	CASSLEGDEQYF
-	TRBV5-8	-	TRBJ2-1	TGTGCCAGCAGCTTGGTCGGGGTCAATGAGCAGTTCTTC	CASSLVGVNEQFF
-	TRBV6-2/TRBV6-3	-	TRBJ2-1	TGTGCCAGCAGCCCGGGGAATGAGCAGTTCTTC	CASSPGNEQFF
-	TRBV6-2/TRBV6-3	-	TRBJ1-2	TGTGCCAGCAGTTACTCGATTTACCCGGGCTATGGCTACACCTTC	CASSYSIYPGYGYTF
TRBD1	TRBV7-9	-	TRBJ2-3	TGTGCCAGCAACACAGGGGGCCCAGATACGCAGTATTTT	CASNTGGPDTQYF
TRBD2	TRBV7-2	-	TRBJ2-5	TGTGCCAGCAGCTTATACGGCGGGGGGGAGACCCAGTACTTC	CASSLYGGGETQYF
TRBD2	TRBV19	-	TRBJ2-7	TGTGCCAGTAGCCTATCCGGGACTAGCGGCTACTACGAGCAGTACTTC	CASSLSGTSGYYEQYF
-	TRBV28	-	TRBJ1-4	TGTGCCAGCAGTTTGCCGAGCAGGGGTATCGAAAAACTGTTTTTT	CASSLPSRGIEKLFF
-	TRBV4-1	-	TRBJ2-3	TGCGCCAGCAGCCAAGACCCGCACACAGATACGCAGTATTTT	CASSQDPHTDTQYF
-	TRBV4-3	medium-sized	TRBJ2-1	TGCGCCAGCAGCCAAGATCAAGGGTTTTCCCCAGTCGAGCAGTTCTTC	CASSQDQGFSPVEQFF
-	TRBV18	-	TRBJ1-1	TGTGCCAGCTCCCCCAGGGGCCAAGGGACTGAAGCTTTCTTT	CASSPRGQGTEAFF
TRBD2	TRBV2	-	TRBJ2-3	TGTGCCAGCAGTCCGGGACTAGGCACAGATACGCAGTATTTT	CASSPGLGTDTQYF
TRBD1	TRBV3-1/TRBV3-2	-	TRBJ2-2	TGTGCCAGCAGCCAAGAAAGGGACAGAAAACCCACCGGGGAGCTGTTTTTT	CASSQERDRKPTGELFF
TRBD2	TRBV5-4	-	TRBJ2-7	TGTGCCAGCAGCTTGGGGGGGACTAGCGGGATAGTCGAGCAGTACTTC	CASSLGGTSGIVEQYF
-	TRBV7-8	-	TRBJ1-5	TGTGCCAGCAGCTTAGCAGGGGCTCCGGATCAGCCCCAGCATTTT	CASSLAGAPDQPQHF
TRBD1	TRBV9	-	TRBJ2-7	TGTGCCAGCTCCAGAGCAGGGGGCTACGAGCAGTACTTC	CASSRAGGYEQYF
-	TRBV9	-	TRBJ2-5	TGTGCCAGCAGCCCCGGCTGGGAGACCCAGTACTTC	CASSPGWETQYF
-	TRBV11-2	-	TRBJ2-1	TGTGCCAGCAGCTTAGTCGGGCAGGGGCGGCATGAGCAGTTCTTC	CASSLVGQGRHEQFF
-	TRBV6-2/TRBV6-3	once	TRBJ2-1	TGTGCCAGCAGCTCCATCTGGGGAAATGAGCAGTTCTTC	CASSSIWGNEQFF
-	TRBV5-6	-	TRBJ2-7	TGTGCCAGCAGCTGGGGGGACTCCTACGAGCAGTACTTC	CASSWGDSYEQYF
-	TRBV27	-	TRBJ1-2	TGTGCCAGCCGACATCCCGGAGGCTATGGCTACACCTTC	CASRHPGGYGYTF
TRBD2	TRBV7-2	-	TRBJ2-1	TGTGCCAGCAGCGTTAGCGGGGTTAACAATGAGCAGTTCTTC	CASSVSGVNNEQFF
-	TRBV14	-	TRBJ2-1	TGTGCCAGCAGCCAAGATTGGAGCTATGAGCAGTTCTTC	CASSQDWSYEQFF
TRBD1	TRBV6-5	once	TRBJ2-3	TGTGCCAGCAGTTACTCGGACAGGGGTAGAGATACGCAGTATTTT	CASSYSDRGRDTQYF